Shown below are 24 T cell receptor beta chains from a single sample sequenced in a study of shared clonotypes between healthy human individuals. TCRdb keeps only in-frame clones here, not all; method: immunoSEQ multiplex PCR. The sample yields about 520,000 clones, around 95% seen once. Material for sequencing was naive CD4+ T cells sorted from blood. As for subset: CD45RA+ positively selected. These receptor sequences come from a woman in her 30s in good health.

The V call is TRBV19, the J call TRBJ2-6, with D perhaps TRBD1 or TRBD2 (5 bases each). Trimming stripped 1 base from V and 0 bases from J, with 13 bases between. This CDR3 contains 18 residues. Germline V lookup: CDR1 LNHDA, CDR2 SQIVND (reference sequence). The CDR3 sequence: CASSIAGTAFSGANVLTF. The CDR3 DNA sequence: TGTGCCAGTAGTATAGCCGGGACCGCATTCTCTGGGGCCAACGTCCTGACTTTC. Filled out from reference TRBV19 and TRBJ2-6, the complete variable domain reads DGGITQSPKYLFRKEGQNVTLSCEQNLNHDAMYWYRQDPGQGLRLIYYSQIVNDFQKGDIAEGYSVSREKKESFPLTVTSAQKNPTAFYLCASSIAGTAFSGANVLTFGAGSRLTVL.

The chain recombines TRBV6-1 with TRBJ1-4, with 8 bases aligning to TRBD1. The germline V gene encodes CDR1 MNHNS and CDR2 SASEGT. Trimming took 0 bases from V and 7 from J; bases not matched to a gene: 4. The CDR3 is 15 amino acids. Here the CDR3 reads CASSEANRGFEKLFF. In DNA form, the CDR3 reads TGTGCCAGCAGTGAAGCCAACAGGGGGTTTGAAAAACTGTTTTTT.

DNA for the CDR3: TGTGCCACCAGTCGGACAGGGGTAATGGTTGATTCACCCCTCCACTTT. Translation gives CATSRTGVMVDSPLHF. This chain connects TRBV15 to TRBJ1-6; 9 bases map to TRBD1. V trimming: 6 bases; J trimming: 8 bases; junction bases outside the gene matches: 11. This CDR3 contains 16 residues. The germline gives CDR1 LNHNV, CDR2 YYDKDF (reference sequence).

This clone was counted only a few times. This rearrangement joins TRBV6-1 to TRBJ1-2; D remains unclear. Per germline, CDR1 MNHNS and CDR2 SASEGT. The CDR3 has 11 amino acids. Here the CDR3 reads CVPRHLYGYTF. CDR3 sequence (DNA): TGTGTTCCCCGCCACCTCTATGGCTACACCTTC.

V and J are TRBV7-2 and TRBJ1-2; no reliable D call. V gave up 5 bases and J gave up 0 bases, with 10 bases separating them. This CDR3 has 14 residues. Germline V lookup: CDR1 SGHTA, CDR2 FQGNSA. In nucleotides, the CDR3 is TGTGCCAGCAGCCAGACATGGACTAACTATGGCTACACCTTC. Translated, it gives CASSQTWTNYGYTF.

The chain recombines TRBV9 with TRBJ1-4, with D unresolved. Germline V gives CDR1 SGDLS, CDR2 YYNGEE. The length of the CDR3 is 13 residues. Trimming took 2 bases from V and 14 from J, leaving 16 bases between them. CDR3 sequence: CASSVSPSATLFF. CDR3 in DNA: TGTGCCAGCAGCGTTTCCCCATCAGCGACTCTGTTTTTT. The whole variable domain, filled in from reference TRBV9 and TRBJ1-4, reads DSGVTQTPKHLITATGQRVTLRCSPRSGDLSVYWYQQSLDQGLQFLIQYYNGEERAKGNILERFSAQQFPDLHSELNLSSLELGDSALYFCASSVSPSATLFFGSGTQLSVL.

CDR3 loop: CAISGGGTGRLNEKLFF. The CDR3 DNA reads TGTGCCATCAGTGGAGGGGGGACAGGACGCCTTAATGAAAAACTGTTTTTT. This chain joins TRBV10-3 and TRBJ1-4; 8 positions agree with TRBD1. Per the germline V gene, CDR1 is ENHRY and CDR2 is SYGVKD. Germline trimming cut 4 bases from V and 4 bases from J; bases unmatched to any gene: 11. The CDR3 runs to 17 residues.

The chain recombines TRBV27 with TRBJ1-2; D not resolved. This CDR3 has 15 amino acids. V was cut by 4 bases and J by 0 bases, with 12 bases left in between. Germline lookup yields CDR1 MNHEY and CDR2 SMNVEV (reference sequence). The CDR3 spells CASSSAGQSNYGYTF. CDR3 DNA: TGTGCCAGCAGTTCCGCCGGGCAGTCTAACTATGGCTACACCTTC.

This chain links TRBV19 with TRBJ2-3; the D is unclear. CDR1 and CDR2 (germline): LNHDA, SQIVND (reference sequence). The ends were cut back, 5 bases at V and 10 bases at J, with 16 bases in the middle. There are 13 residues in the CDR3. CDR3 in DNA: TGTGCCAGTAGTCCCCGCCTTTCTCAGGCGCAGTATTTT. Encoded protein: CASSPRLSQAQYF. The whole variable domain, remainder taken from reference TRBV19 and TRBJ2-3, is DGGITQSPKYLFRKEGQNVTLSCEQNLNHDAMYWYRQDPGQGLRLIYYSQIVNDFQKGDIAEGYSVSREKKESFPLTVTSAQKNPTAFYLCASSPRLSQAQYFGPGTRLTVL.

The rearrangement joins TRBV19 to TRBJ2-6; maybe TRBD1 (6 bases). Trimming took 5 bases from V and 0 from J, leaving 17 bases between them. From germline, CDR1 is LNHDA and CDR2 SQIVND (reference sequence). CDR3 length: 18 amino acids. CDR3 DNA: TGTGCCAGTAGTTTCAGGGGCGGAGGTGCCTCTGGGGCCAACGTCCTGACTTTC. It specifies CASSFRGGGASGANVLTF.

V and J are TRBV11-2 and TRBJ2-7, with D uncertain. Trimming took off 1 base at V and 3 bases at J, with 7 bases between the two ends. The CDR3 totals 13 residues. CDR1 is SGHAT and CDR2 is FQNNGV in the germline V gene. In DNA form, the CDR3 reads TGTGCCAGCAGCTTAGCGGAGAACTACGAGCAGTACTTC. Translation: CASSLAENYEQYF.

The chain links TRBV28 to TRBJ2-1, with D tentatively TRBD2 (5 bases). Trimming left V 6 bases short and J 1 base short, with 16 bases between. The CDR3 runs to 16 residues. Germline loops: CDR1 MDHEN, CDR2 SYDVKM. The CDR3 loop reads CASREPSGASYNEQFF. In DNA, the CDR3 is TGTGCCAGCAGGGAACCGAGCGGAGCTTCCTACAATGAGCAGTTCTTC.

J is TRBJ2-5 and V is TRBV5-6; no reliable D call. Germline V CDR1 and CDR2: SGHDT, YYEEEE. The CDR3 spans 11 residues. Trimming stripped 4 bases from V and 5 bases from J, with 6 bases between. As DNA, the CDR3 is TGTGCCAGCAGCACCGGGGAGACCCAGTACTTC. Its protein product is CASSTGETQYF.

The genes are TRBV5-1 and TRBJ2-3, with a tentative D call TRBD1 (8 bases). Germline values: CDR1 SGHRS, CDR2 YFSETQ. The CDR3 sequence is 15 residues long. The V and J ends lost 2 bases and 10 bases respectively, with 20 bases between them. CDR3 nucleotide sequence: TGCGCCAGCAGCTTAATAAGCGGGACAGGTTCGGCGCAGTATTTT. Its protein is CASSLISGTGSAQYF.

V is TRBV5-1 and J is TRBJ2-2; D gene unclear. CDR1 is SGHRS, CDR2 YFSETQ, per germline. Trimming removed 2 bases from V and 4 bases from J, with 6 bases in between. This CDR3 has 13 amino acids. CDR3 DNA sequence: TGCGCCAGCAGCTTAATTCGCACCGGGGAGCTGTTTTTT. Its protein product is CASSLIRTGELFF.

This chain links TRBV5-1 with TRBJ2-5, with 16 bases fitting TRBD2. CDR1 is SGHRS and CDR2 is YFSETQ in the germline V gene. The J segment lost 3 bases and the V segment lost 3 bases, leaving 5 bases of the junction unmatched. This CDR3 region has 17 residues. The CDR3 reads CASSYGTSGRGEETQYF. CDR3 coding DNA: TGCGCCAGCAGCTACGGGACTAGCGGGAGGGGGGAAGAGACCCAGTACTTC.

The chain employs TRBV5-1 and TRBJ1-1; 9 bases are shared with TRBD1. CDR1 SGHRS and CDR2 YFSETQ come from the germline V gene. There are 15 residues in the CDR3. The V and J ends lost 4 bases and 6 bases, in that order; junction bases with no gene match: 10. DNA of the CDR3: TGCGCCAGCAGCCTGGCGGGACAGGGCCCAGCTGAAGCTTTCTTT. Protein sequence: CASSLAGQGPAEAFF.

CDR3 amino acids: CAISPGTNTEAFF. The CDR3 DNA is TGTGCCATCAGTCCCGGGACGAACACTGAAGCTTTCTTT. The V gene is TRBV10-3, the J gene TRBJ1-1, with a tentative D call TRBD1 (5 bases). CDR1 is ENHRY and CDR2 is SYGVKD in the germline V gene. This CDR3 spans 13 amino acids. The V end lost 5 bases, the J end lost 1 base, and 8 bases lay between the germline ends.

The gene calls are TRBV4-2 and TRBJ2-2, with 11 nucleotides matching TRBD2. Germline V gene lookup returns CDR1 LGHNA and CDR2 YNFKEQ. This CDR3 comprises 17 residues. V was clipped by 3 bases and J by 3 bases; unmatched bases: 6. Here the CDR3 reads CASSQLLAGAYTGELFF. CDR3 DNA: TGTGCCAGCAGCCAGCTACTAGCGGGAGCGTACACCGGGGAGCTGTTTTTT.

The chain couples TRBV5-1 to TRBJ2-7; 11 bases line up with TRBD1. Germline V lookup: CDR1 SGHRS, CDR2 YFSETQ. The J segment lost 2 bases and the V segment lost 7 bases, leaving 2 bases of the junction unmatched. The CDR3 sequence is 13 residues long. CDR3 DNA: TGCGCCAGCCGGGACAGGGGGACCTACGAGCAGTACTTC. Translated, it gives CASRDRGTYEQYF.

This chain joins TRBV18 and TRBJ2-2; D may correspond to TRBD1 or TRBD2 (6 bases each). V lost 3 bases to trimming and J lost 4 bases, with 12 bases between them. The CDR3 totals 15 residues. CDR1 and CDR2 from the germline V gene are KGHSH and LQKENI. CDR3 coding DNA: TGTGCCAGCTCACCGAAGGGGGGTCCCACCGGGGAGCTGTTTTTT. Amino acids: CASSPKGGPTGELFF.

V usage is TRBV7-9 and J usage is TRBJ2-3; D gene unclear. Germline V gene lookup returns CDR1 SEHNR and CDR2 FQNEAQ (reference sequence). The CDR3 length is 14 residues. V was trimmed by 5 bases and J by 10 bases, leaving 19 bases between them. Written as DNA, the CDR3 is TGTGCCAGCAGCAATATCAGATCCCCGCGGTCGCAGTATTTT. This translates into CASSNIRSPRSQYF.

J is TRBJ1-3 and V is TRBV4-1, with 7 bases fitting TRBD1. The junction had 10 bases not matched to a gene; V was cut back by 0 bases and J by 5 bases. The CDR3 has 17 amino acids. The germline V gene has CDR1 MGHRA and CDR2 YSYEKL. The CDR3 region is CASSQEIQGGPRNTIYF. The CDR3 region has the DNA TGCGCCAGCAGCCAAGAAATCCAGGGGGGACCGCGAAACACCATATATTTT.

The chain is built from TRBV2 and TRBJ2-6; D perhaps matches TRBD1 (6 bases). Between the trimmed V and J ends, which lost 8 bases and 1 base, there was a span of 27 bases. This CDR3 comprises 20 residues. The germline gives CDR1 SNHLY, CDR2 FYNNEI. This CDR3 reads CASPQGDRFPSRSGANVLTF. CDR3 DNA sequence: TGTGCCAGCCCCCAGGGAGACAGGTTCCCCTCACGTTCTGGGGCCAACGTCCTGACTTTC.